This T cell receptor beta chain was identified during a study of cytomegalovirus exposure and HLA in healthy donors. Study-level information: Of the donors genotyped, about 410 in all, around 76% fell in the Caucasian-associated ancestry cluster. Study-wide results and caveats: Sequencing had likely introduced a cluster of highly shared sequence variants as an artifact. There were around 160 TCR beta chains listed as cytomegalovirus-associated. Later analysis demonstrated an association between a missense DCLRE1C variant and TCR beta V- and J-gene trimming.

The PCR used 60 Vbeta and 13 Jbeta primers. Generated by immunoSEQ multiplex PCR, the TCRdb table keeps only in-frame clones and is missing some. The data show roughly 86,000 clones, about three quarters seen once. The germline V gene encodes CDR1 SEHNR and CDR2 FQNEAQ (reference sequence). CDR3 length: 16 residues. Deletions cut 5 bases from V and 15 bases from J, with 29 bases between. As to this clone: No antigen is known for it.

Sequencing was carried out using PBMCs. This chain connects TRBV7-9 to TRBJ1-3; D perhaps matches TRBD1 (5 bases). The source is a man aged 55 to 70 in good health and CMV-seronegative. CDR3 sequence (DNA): TGTGCCAGCAGCCCCGGGGGGGGAGGAAGAGGAACAAAACAATATTTT. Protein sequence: CASSPGGGGRGTKQYF.